These T cell receptor beta chains were read from a single sample in a study of a mutant IDH1 vaccine in newly diagnosed glioma. Their antigen targets remain unknown. The method was immunoSEQ multiplex PCR; TCRdb's version includes in-frame clones alone and lacks a portion of them. Of around 60,000 clones detected, approximately 80% appear once; the ten largest clones hold around 5%. The material sequenced was PBMCs, taken from a glioma patient whose treatment included an IDH1 peptide vaccine. The source is a man in his forties with glioma. Both conserved end residues are part of each CDR3. The D gene is left open where the match is weak. Clone size is given for some rows only: seen once, a few or many times, or a class if the clone is expanded.

16	TRBD2	TRBV6-7	NA	TRBJ2-2	CASSYPGLADTGELFF	TGTGCCAGCAGTTACCCGGGACTAGCGGACACCGGGGAGCTGTTTTTT
15	TRBD1	TRBV30	NA	TRBJ1-2	CAWSSKTGPGYGYTF	TGTGCCTGGAGTTCTAAGACAGGGCCGGGGTATGGCTACACCTTC
16	TRBD2	TRBV10-1	NA	TRBJ2-1	CASSERGGPPYNEQFF	TGCGCCAGCAGTGAACGGGGGGGGCCTCCTTACAATGAGCAGTTCTTC
15	NA	TRBV7-2	NA	TRBJ2-1	CASSSWRGVSDEQFF	TGTGCCAGCAGCTCCTGGAGGGGAGTTTCCGATGAGCAGTTCTTC
16	NA	TRBV9	NA	TRBJ1-3	CASSVVGLSSGNTIYF	TGTGCCAGCAGCGTAGTGGGGCTGAGCTCTGGAAACACCATATATTTT
14	TRBD1	TRBV6-4	few	TRBJ1-4	CASSPGQENEKLFF	TGTGCCAGCAGCCCGGGACAGGAGAATGAAAAACTGTTTTTT
15	NA	TRBV5-6	NA	TRBJ1-2	CASSLANRVRYGYTF	TGTGCCAGCAGCTTGGCCAACAGGGTTCGGTATGGCTACACCTTC
14	NA	TRBV7-2	NA	TRBJ2-2	CASSSQLGTGELFF	TGTGCCAGCAGCTCGCAGTTGGGAACCGGGGAGCTGTTTTTT
11	TRBD1	TRBV20-1	NA	TRBJ1-1	CTCSGTVKAFF	TGCACTTGCTCCGGGACAGTAAAAGCTTTCTTT
17	TRBD1	TRBV10-3	few	TRBJ1-2	CATTGGDREGNNYGYTF	TGTGCCACCACGGGGGGCGACAGGGAAGGTAACAACTATGGCTACACCTTC
18	NA	TRBV14	NA	TRBJ1-6	CASSQTLAGGANNSPLHF	TGTGCCAGCAGCCAGACCCTAGCTGGGGGGGCTAATAATTCACCCCTCCACTTT
13	TRBD1	TRBV30	NA	TRBJ2-7	CAWNRGRDYEQYF	TGTGCCTGGAACAGGGGGAGAGACTACGAGCAGTACTTC
15	NA	TRBV11-3	NA	TRBJ2-3	CASSPGSGRRNTQYF	TGTGCCAGCAGCCCCGGCTCCGGGCGCAGGAATACGCAGTATTTT
17	TRBD2	TRBV29-1	NA	TRBJ2-1	CSVDGLAGLGRHNEQFF	TGCAGCGTTGACGGACTAGCGGGATTGGGCCGACACAATGAGCAGTTCTTC
19	NA	TRBV5-4	NA	TRBJ1-5	CASSHPPADSSNSNQPQHF	TGTGCCAGCAGCCACCCTCCGGCCGACAGCTCTAATAGCAATCAGCCCCAGCATTTT
14	NA	TRBV7-9	NA	TRBJ1-5	CASSLDGEYQPQHF	TGTGCCAGCAGCTTAGACGGGGAGTATCAGCCCCAGCATTTT
15	TRBD2	TRBV11-2	NA	TRBJ2-7	CASSPRLAGAYEQYF	TGTGCCAGCAGCCCTCGACTAGCGGGTGCCTACGAGCAGTACTTC
11	NA	TRBV10-2	once	TRBJ1-4	CASMKNEKLFF	TGCGCCAGCATGAAGAATGAAAAACTGTTTTTT
13	NA	TRBV7-8	NA	TRBJ1-2	CASSRSPRKGYTF	TGTGCCAGCAGTAGAAGCCCTAGGAAAGGCTACACCTTC
16	TRBD1	TRBV5-1	NA	TRBJ1-1	CASSPRQGGSYTEAFF	TGCGCCAGCAGCCCCCGACAGGGGGGAAGTTATACTGAAGCTTTCTTT
15	NA	TRBV11-2	few	TRBJ1-2	CASSLGGTGTYGYTF	TGTGCCAGCAGCTTAGGAGGCACAGGTACCTATGGCTACACCTTC
15	NA	TRBV7-2	few	TRBJ2-3	CASSLAITSTDTQYF	TGTGCCAGCAGCTTAGCCATAACTAGCACAGATACGCAGTATTTT
12	NA	TRBV28	NA	TRBJ2-7	CASSFVSYEQYF	TGTGCCAGCAGTTTCGTCAGCTACGAGCAGTACTTC
16	NA	TRBV19	NA	TRBJ2-1	CASRSRRGRLYNEQFF	TGTGCCAGTAGATCAAGAAGGGGGAGGCTCTACAATGAGCAGTTCTTC